This TCR beta chain was recorded in a study of T cell responses to AZD1222 COVID-19 vaccine. Findings and caveats of the study: Scientists sampled the repertoires only once the peak T cell response had passed.

As regards this clone: Its antigen is unidentified.

The assay was immunoSEQ multiplex PCR, and TCRdb's table has in-frame clones only and misses some. The sample has about 97,000 clones; nearly 90% are singletons. Germline CDR1 reads LNHDA; CDR2 reads SQIVND (reference sequence). Trimming removed 7 bases at V and 3 bases at J, with 13 bases between. The CDR3 is 14 amino acids. The genes are TRBV19 and TRBJ1-3; D may be TRBD1 (6 bases). This clonotype was obtained from an adult in good health. Sample: peripheral blood, taken on day 0 of AZD1222 vaccination. As DNA, the CDR3 is TGTGCCAGTAAGGGGCAGGGGTATGGAAACACCATATATTTT. The encoded protein is CASKGQGYGNTIYF.